The next 4 T cell receptor beta chains were all read from a single sample in a study of STAT5B mutations in CD4+ large granular lymphocyte leukemia. Assay used: immunoSEQ multiplex PCR; TCRdb lists only in-frame clones, some missing. The sample holds about 38,000 clones, about 80% seen once. The sample comprised CD4+ T cells from blood buffy coats. The receptors originated from a human donor in good health.

This clone was recorded only once. The chain combines TRBV28 with TRBJ2-5, with 11 positions matching TRBD1. The CDR3 totals 13 residues. In germline, CDR1 is MDHEN, CDR2 SYDVKM. The V gene end was trimmed by 6 bases and the J gene end by 5 bases; junction bases not matched to a gene: 2. CDR3 sequence reads: CASRDRGRETQYF. The DNA of the CDR3 is TGTGCCAGCAGGGACAGGGGGCGGGAGACCCAGTACTTC.

The chain links TRBV7-8 to TRBJ2-5, with D possibly being TRBD1 (6 bases). V was pared by 1 base and J by 1 base, with 13 bases between. In germline, CDR1 is SGHVS, CDR2 FQNEAQ. There are 16 residues in the CDR3. The CDR3 sequence: CASSLDGTWGQETQYF. The CDR3 DNA reads as TGTGCCAGCAGCTTAGATGGGACATGGGGCCAAGAGACCCAGTACTTC.

This rearrangement joins TRBV7-9 to TRBJ2-7; TRBD1 agrees at 8 bases. The V gene's germline CDR1 is SEHNR and CDR2 FQNEAQ (reference sequence). V lost 8 bases and J lost 1; bases outside the gene matches: 13. This CDR3 contains 16 residues. CDR3 bases: TGTGCCAGCGGGGGACAGGAGTACCTGACATCCTACGAGCAGTACTTC. The encoded protein is CASGGQEYLTSYEQYF.

The V and J genes are TRBV18 and TRBJ2-7; TRBD1 might be the D (6 bases). The germline V and J ends were trimmed by 6 bases and 4 bases, with 13 bases remaining between them. CDR3 length: 13 residues. The germline CDR1 and CDR2 sequences are KGHSH and LQKENI. The CDR3 reads CASSRQVGYEQYF. The CDR3 DNA follows: TGTGCCAGCTCCCGACAGGTGGGTTACGAGCAGTACTTC. Complete variable domain (other parts from reference TRBV18 and TRBJ2-7): NAGVMQNPRHLVRRRGQEARLRCSPMKGHSHVYWYRQLPEEGLKFMVYLQKENIIDESGMPKERFSAEFPKEGPSILRIQQVVRGDSAAYFCASSRQVGYEQYFGPGTRLTVT.